This T cell receptor beta chain appears in the sequencing data of a study of CD8 T cells in ankylosing spondylitis. Quantitative 5'-RACE with molecular barcodes generated TCR beta libraries. TCRdb re-called the 5' RACE reads through MiXCR, storing one row per CDR3 protein. The sample holds 150,000 to 250,000 distinct CDR3 sequences, 9.5% to 15% seen once. Regarding the study as a whole: Ankylosing spondylitis blood appeared to carry a characteristic TCR beta motif of roughly eight highly homologous variants. Disease-linked clones were reportedly significantly enriched in matched ankylosing spondylitis synovial fluid.

There are a few counts of this clonotype. The antigen remains undetermined. The length of the CDR3 is 13 residues. Germline lookup yields CDR1 MNHNS and CDR2 SASEGT. V was pared by 6 bases and J by 4 bases, with 3 bases of the junction left unmatched. V usage is TRBV6-1 and J usage is TRBJ2-5; the match to TRBD1 covers 9 bases. The clonotype originates from a male donor with ankylosing spondylitis or in good health (not recorded which). The sample was blood, either unsorted or a sorted T cell fraction (not recorded which). The CDR3 loop reads CASRDRGPETQYF. CDR3 coding DNA: TGTGCCAGCAGGGACAGGGGCCCAGAGACCCAGTACTTC.